The source of this TCR beta chain is a study of shared clonotypes between healthy human individuals. Germline V gene lookup returns CDR1 WSHSY and CDR2 SAAADI. Trimming pared 3 bases from V and 6 bases from J, leaving 12 bases between. This CDR3 is 13 amino acids long. Profiled with immunoSEQ multiplex PCR; TCRdb holds only in-frame clones, not every one. The sample contains nearly 2 million clones, approximately 94% of which appear only once. Naive CD8 populations comprised CD45RO-negative cells positively selected for CCR7, excluding terminally differentiated effector memory CD45RA+ cells. Sequencing was carried out using naive CD8+ T cells sorted from blood. This rearrangement joins TRBV10-2 to TRBJ2-7; D perhaps matches TRBD2 (6 bases). This receptor was taken from a man aged 18 to 30 in good health. The CDR3 loop is CASSEGGTGEQYF. CDR3 coding DNA: TGCGCCAGCAGTGAAGGCGGGACGGGCGAGCAGTACTTC.